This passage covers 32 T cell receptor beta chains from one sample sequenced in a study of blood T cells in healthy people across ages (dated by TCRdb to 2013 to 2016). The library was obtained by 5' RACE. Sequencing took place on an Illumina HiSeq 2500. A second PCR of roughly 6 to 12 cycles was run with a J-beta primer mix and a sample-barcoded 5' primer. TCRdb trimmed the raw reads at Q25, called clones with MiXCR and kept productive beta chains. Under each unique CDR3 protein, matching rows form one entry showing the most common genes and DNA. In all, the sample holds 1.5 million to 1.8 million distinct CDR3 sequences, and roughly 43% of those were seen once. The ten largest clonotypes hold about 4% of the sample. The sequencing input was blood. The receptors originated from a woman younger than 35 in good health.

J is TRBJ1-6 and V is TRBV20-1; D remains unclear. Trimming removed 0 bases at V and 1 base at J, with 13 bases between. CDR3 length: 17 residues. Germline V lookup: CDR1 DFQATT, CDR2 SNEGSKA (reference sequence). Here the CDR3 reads CSARDIERASYNSPLHF. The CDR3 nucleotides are TGCAGTGCTAGAGATATAGAAAGGGCTTCCTATAATTCACCCCTCCACTTT.

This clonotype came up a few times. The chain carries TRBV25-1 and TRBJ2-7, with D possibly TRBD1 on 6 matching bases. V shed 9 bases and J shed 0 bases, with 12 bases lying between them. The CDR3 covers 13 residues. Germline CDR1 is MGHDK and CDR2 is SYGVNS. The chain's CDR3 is CASQGTVSYEQYF. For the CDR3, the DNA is TGTGCCAGTCAGGGGACGGTCTCCTACGAGCAGTACTTC.

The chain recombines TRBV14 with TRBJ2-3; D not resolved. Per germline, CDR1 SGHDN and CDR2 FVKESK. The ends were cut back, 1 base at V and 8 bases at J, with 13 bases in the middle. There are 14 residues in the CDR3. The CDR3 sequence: CASSQGVARGTQYF. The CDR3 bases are TGTGCCAGCAGCCAAGGGGTGGCCAGAGGTACGCAGTATTTT. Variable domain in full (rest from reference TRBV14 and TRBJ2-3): EAGVTQFPSHSVIEKGQTVTLRCDPISGHDNLYWYRRVMGKEIKFLLHFVKESKQDESGMPNNRFLAERTGGTYSTLKVQPAELEDSGVYFCASSQGVARGTQYFGPGTRLTVL.

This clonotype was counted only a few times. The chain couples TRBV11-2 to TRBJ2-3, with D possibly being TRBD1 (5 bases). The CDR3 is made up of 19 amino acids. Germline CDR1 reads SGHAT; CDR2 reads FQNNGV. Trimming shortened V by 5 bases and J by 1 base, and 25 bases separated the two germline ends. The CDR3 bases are TGTGCCAGCAGCAAGGGGATGCGCGGATTGAGGTCTGGCACAGATACGCAGTATTTT. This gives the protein CASSKGMRGLRSGTDTQYF.

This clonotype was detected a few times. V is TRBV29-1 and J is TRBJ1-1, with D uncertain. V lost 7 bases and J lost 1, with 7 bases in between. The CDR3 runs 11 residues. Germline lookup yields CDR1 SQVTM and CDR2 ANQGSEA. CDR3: CSGQENTEAFF. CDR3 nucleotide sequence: TGCAGCGGTCAGGAGAACACTGAAGCTTTCTTT.

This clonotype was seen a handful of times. The CDR3: CASSVDLLVGETQYF. The CDR3 DNA follows: TGTGCCAGCAGCGTAGATCTACTAGTGGGGGAGACCCAGTACTTC. V and J are TRBV9 and TRBJ2-5, with D possibly TRBD2 on 5 matching bases. The CDR3 spans 15 residues. Germline CDR1 SGDLS, CDR2 YYNGEE. Trimming took 0 bases from V and 5 from J, leaving 14 bases between them.

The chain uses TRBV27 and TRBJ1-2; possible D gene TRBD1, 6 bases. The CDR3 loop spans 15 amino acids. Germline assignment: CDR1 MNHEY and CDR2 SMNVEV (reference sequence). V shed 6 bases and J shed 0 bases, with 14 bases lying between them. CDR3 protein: CASREPGQPNYGYTF. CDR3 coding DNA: TGTGCCAGCAGAGAACCGGGACAACCTAACTATGGCTACACCTTC.

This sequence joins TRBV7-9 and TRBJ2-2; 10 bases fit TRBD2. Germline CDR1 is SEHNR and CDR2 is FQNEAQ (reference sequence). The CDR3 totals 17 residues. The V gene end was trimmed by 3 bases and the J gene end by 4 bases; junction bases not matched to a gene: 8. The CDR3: CASSFKSSGSITGELFF. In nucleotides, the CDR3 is TGTGCCAGCAGCTTCAAATCTAGCGGGAGTATCACCGGGGAGCTGTTTTTT.

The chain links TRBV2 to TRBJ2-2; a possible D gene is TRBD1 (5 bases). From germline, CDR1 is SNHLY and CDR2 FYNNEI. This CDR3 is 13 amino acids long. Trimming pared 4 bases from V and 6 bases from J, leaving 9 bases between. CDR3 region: CASSATVPGELFF. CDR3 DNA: TGTGCCAGCAGTGCGACAGTGCCCGGGGAGCTGTTTTTT.

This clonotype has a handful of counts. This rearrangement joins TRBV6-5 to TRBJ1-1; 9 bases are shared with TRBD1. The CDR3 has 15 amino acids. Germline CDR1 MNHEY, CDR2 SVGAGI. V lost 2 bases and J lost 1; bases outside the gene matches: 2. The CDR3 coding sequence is TGTGCCAGCAGTTACCAGGGACAGGGGAACACTGAAGCTTTCTTT. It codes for CASSYQGQGNTEAFF.

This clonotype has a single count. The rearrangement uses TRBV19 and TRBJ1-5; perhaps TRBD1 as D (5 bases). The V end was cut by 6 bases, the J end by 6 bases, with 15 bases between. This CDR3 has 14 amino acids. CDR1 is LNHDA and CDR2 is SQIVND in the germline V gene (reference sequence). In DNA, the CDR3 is TGTGCCAGTAGCGACCGGACGAGGGGTCAGCCCCAGCATTTT. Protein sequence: CASSDRTRGQPQHF. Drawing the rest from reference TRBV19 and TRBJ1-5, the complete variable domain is DGGITQSPKYLFRKEGQNVTLSCEQNLNHDAMYWYRQDPGQGLRLIYYSQIVNDFQKGDIAEGYSVSREKKESFPLTVTSAQKNPTAFYLCASSDRTRGQPQHFGDGTRLSIL.

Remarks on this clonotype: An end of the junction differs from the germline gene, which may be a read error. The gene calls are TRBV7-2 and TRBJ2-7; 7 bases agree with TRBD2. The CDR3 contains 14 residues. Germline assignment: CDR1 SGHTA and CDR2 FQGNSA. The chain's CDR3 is CAGSAILADNEQYF. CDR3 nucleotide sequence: TGTGCCGGCAGCGCCATCCTAGCGGACAATGAGCAGTACTTC.

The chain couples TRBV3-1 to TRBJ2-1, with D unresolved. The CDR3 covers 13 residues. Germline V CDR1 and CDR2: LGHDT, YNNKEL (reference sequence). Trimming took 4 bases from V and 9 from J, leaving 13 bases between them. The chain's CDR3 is CASSPKNTGEQFF. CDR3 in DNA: TGTGCCAGCAGCCCCAAAAACACCGGTGAGCAGTTCTTC.

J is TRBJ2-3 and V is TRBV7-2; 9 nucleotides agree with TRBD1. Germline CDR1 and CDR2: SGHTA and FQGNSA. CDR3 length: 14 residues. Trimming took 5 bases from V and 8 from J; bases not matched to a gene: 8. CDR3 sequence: CASSGGQGQRTQYF. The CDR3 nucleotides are TGTGCCAGCAGCGGCGGACAGGGGCAGCGTACGCAGTATTTT.

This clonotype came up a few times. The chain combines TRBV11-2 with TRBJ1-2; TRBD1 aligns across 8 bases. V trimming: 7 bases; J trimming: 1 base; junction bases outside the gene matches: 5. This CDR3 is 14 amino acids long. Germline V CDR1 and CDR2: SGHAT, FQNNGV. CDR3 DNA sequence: TGTGCCAGCACCAAGGACAGGGATAACTATGGCTACACCTTC. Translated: CASTKDRDNYGYTF.

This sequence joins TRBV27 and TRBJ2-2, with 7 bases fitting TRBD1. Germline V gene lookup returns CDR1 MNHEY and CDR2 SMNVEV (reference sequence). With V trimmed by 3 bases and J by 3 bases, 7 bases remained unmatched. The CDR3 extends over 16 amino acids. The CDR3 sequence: CASSFWDRPDTGELFF. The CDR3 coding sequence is TGTGCCAGCAGTTTTTGGGACAGACCTGACACCGGGGAGCTGTTTTTT.

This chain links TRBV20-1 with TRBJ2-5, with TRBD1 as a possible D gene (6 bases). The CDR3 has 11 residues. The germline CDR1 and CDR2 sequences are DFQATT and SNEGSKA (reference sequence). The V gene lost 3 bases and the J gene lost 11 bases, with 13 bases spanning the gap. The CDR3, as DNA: TGCAGTGCTAGTACAGGGAGTTTGCAGTACTTC. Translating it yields CSASTGSLQYF.

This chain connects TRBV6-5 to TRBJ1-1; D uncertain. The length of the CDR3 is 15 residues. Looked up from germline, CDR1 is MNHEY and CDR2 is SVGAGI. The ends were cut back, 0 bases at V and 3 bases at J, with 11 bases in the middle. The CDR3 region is CASSYSTSRYTEAFF. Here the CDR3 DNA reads TGTGCCAGCAGTTACTCGACCTCAAGATACACTGAAGCTTTCTTT.

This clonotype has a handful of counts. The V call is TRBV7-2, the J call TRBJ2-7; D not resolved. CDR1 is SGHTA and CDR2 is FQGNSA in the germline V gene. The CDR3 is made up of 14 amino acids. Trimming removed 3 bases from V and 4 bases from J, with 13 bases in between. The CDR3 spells CASSFNTLLYEQYF. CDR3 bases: TGTGCCAGCAGCTTTAATACACTCTTATACGAGCAGTACTTC. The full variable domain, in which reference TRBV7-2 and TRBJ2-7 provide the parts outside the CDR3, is GAGVSQSPSNKVTEKGKDVELRCDPISGHTALYWYRQSLGQGLEFLIYFQGNSAPDKSGLPSDRFSAERTGGSVSTLTIQRTQQEDSAVYLCASSFNTLLYEQYFGPGTRLTVT.

This chain's CDR3 is CASSLALTGAKNIQYF. The CDR3 DNA reads TGTGCCAGCAGCTTAGCCCTGACAGGGGCCAAAAACATTCAGTACTTC. This chain connects TRBV7-9 to TRBJ2-4, with 7 bases fitting TRBD1. V shed 0 bases, J shed 1 base, and the junction held 3 bases outside the gene matches. The germline CDR1 and CDR2 sequences are SEHNR and FQNEAQ (reference sequence). This CDR3 comprises 16 residues.

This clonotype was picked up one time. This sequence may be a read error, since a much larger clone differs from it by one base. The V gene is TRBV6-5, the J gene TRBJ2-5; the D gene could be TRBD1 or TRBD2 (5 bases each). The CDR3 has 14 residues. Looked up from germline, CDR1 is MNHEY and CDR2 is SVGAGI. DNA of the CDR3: TGTACCAGCAGTTACATGGGACCTCAAGAGACCCAGTACTTC. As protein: CTSSYMGPQETQYF.

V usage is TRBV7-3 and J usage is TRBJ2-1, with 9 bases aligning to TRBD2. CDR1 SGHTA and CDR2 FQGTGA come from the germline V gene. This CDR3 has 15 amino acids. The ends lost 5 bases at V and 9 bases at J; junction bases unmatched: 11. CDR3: CASSHRGLALSEQFF. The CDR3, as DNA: TGTGCCAGCAGCCATCGGGGACTAGCATTATCTGAGCAGTTCTTC.

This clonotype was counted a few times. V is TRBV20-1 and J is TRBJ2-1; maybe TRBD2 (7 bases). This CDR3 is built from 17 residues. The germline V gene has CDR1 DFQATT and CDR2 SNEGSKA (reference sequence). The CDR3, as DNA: TGCAGCATAATATCGGACAGTCTAGCGGCAACGTACAATGAGCAGTTCTTC. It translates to CSIISDSLAATYNEQFF.

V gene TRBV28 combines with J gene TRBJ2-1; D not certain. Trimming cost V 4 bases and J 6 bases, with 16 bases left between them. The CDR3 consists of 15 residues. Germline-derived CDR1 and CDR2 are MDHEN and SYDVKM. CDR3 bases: TGTGCCAGCAGTTCCCCCCGACTCTCAGCCAATGAGCAGTTCTTC. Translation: CASSSPRLSANEQFF.

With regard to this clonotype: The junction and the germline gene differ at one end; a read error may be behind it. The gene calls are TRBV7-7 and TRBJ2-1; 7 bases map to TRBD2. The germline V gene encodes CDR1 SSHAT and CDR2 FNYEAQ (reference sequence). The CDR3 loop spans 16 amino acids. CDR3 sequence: CASSPLLGGGFHEQFF. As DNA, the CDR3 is TGTGCTAGCAGCCCCCTCCTAGGCGGGGGTTTCCATGAGCAGTTCTTC.

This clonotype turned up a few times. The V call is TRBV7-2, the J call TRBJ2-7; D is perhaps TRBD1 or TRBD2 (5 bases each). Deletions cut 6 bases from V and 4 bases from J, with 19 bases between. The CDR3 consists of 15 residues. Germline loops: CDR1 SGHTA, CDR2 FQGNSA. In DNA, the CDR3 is TGTGCCAGCAGTACTACCGGGGCCGGCCTTTACGAGCAGTACTTC. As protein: CASSTTGAGLYEQYF.

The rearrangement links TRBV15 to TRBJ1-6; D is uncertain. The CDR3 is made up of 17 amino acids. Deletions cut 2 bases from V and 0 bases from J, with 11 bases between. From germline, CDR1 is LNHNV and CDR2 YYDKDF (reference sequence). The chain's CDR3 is CATSRNPRSSYNSPLHF. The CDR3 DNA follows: TGTGCCACCAGCAGAAATCCACGAAGCTCCTATAATTCACCCCTCCACTTT.

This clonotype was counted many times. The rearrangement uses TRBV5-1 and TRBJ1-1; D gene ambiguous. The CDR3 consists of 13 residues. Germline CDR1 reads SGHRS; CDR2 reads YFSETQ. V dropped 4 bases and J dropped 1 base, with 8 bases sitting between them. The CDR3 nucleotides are TGCGCCAGCAGCCTGGGGAGGAACACTGAAGCTTTCTTT. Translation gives CASSLGRNTEAFF. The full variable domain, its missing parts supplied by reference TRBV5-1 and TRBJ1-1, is KAGVTQTPRYLIKTRGQQVTLSCSPISGHRSVSWYQQTPGQGLQFLFEYFSETQRNKGNFPGRFSGRQFSNSRSEMNVSTLELGDSALYLCASSLGRNTEAFFGQGTRLTVV.

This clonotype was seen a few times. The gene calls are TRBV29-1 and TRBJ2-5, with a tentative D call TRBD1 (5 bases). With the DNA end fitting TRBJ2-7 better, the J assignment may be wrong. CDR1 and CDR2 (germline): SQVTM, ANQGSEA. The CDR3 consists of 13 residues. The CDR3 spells CSVRTRFGYEQYF. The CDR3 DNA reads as TGCAGCGTAAGGACACGGTTTGGCTACGAGCAGTACTTC.

The CDR3 DNA reads TGTGCCATCAGTGGATCATGGGGTGACAGGGCTTTCCGCGAGCAGTACTTC. Its protein product is CAISGSWGDRAFREQYF. This sequence joins TRBV10-3 and TRBJ2-7, with 7 bases aligning to TRBD1. V lost 4 bases to trimming and J lost 6 bases; unmatched junction nucleotides: 18. This CDR3 spans 17 amino acids. Germline CDR1 reads ENHRY; CDR2 reads SYGVKD.

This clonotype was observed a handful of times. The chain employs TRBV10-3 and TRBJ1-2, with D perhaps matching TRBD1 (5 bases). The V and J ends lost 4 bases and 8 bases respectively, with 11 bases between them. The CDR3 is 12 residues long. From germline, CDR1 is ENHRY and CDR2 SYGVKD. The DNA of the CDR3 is TGTGCCATCAGTGGGCAGGGAGCCGGCTACACCTTC. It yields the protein CAISGQGAGYTF.

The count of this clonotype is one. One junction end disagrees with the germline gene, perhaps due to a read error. The CDR3 DNA follows: TGTGCCGGCAGCCGAGAGGGGTCGGGACAGGGAAACTACGGCTACACCTTC. Amino acid sequence: CAGSREGSGQGNYGYTF. This chain joins TRBV12-3 or TRBV12-4 and TRBJ1-2, with 9 bases aligning to TRBD1. CDR3 length: 17 residues.